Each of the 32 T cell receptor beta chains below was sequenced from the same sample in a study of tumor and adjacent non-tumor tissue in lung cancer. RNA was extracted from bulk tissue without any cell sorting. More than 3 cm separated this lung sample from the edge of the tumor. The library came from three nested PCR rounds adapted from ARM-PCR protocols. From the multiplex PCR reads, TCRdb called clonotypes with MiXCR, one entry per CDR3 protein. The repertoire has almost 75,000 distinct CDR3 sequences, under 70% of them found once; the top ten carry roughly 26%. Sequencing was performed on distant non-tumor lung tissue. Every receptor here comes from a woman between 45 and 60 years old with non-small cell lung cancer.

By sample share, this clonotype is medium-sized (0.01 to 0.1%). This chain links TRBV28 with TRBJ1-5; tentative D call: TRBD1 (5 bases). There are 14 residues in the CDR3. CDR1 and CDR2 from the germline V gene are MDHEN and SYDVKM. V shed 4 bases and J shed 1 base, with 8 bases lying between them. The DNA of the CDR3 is TGTGCCAGCAGTTCGGGGGGGAGCAATCAGCCCCAGCATTTT. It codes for CASSSGGSNQPQHF.

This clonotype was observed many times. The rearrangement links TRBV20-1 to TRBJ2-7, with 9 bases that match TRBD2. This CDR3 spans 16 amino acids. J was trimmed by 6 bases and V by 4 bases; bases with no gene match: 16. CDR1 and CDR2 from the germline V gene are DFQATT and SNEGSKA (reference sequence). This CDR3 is CSAIIAGVRGRGEQYF. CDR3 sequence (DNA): TGCAGTGCTATTATAGCGGGAGTAAGGGGCAGGGGCGAGCAGTACTTC.

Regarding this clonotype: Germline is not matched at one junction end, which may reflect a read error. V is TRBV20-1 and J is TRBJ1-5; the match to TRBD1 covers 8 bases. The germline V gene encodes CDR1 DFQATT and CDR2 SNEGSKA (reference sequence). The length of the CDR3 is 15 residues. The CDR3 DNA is TGCAGTGTTAGAGAAACAGGGGGATACGATCAGCCCCAGCACTTT. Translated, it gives CSVRETGGYDQPQHF.

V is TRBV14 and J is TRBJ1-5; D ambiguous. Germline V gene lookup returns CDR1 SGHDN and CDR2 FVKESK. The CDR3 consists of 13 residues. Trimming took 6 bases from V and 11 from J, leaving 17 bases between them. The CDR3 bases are TGTGCCAGCAGTCAAACCGAATCGCAGTCCCAGCATTTT. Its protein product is CASSQTESQSQHF.

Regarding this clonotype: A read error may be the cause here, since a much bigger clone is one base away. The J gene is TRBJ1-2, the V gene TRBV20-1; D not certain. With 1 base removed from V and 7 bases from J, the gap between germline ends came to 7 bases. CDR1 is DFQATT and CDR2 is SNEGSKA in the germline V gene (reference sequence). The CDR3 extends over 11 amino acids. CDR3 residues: CSARVGLGYTF. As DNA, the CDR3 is TGCAGTGCTAGAGTCGGACTTGGCTACACCTTC.

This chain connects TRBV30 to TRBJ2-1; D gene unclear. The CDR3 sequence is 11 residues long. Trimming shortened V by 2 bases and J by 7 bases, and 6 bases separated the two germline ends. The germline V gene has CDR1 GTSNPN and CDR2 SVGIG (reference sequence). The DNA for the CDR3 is TGTGCCTGGAGTATCTCTAATGAGCAGTTCTTC. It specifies CAWSISNEQFF. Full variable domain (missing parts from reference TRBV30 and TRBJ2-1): SQTIHQWPATLVQPVGSPLSLECTVEGTSNPNLYWYRQAAGRGLQLLFYSVGIGQISSEVPQNLSASRPQDRQFILSSKKLLLSDSGFYLCAWSISNEQFFGPGTRLTVL.

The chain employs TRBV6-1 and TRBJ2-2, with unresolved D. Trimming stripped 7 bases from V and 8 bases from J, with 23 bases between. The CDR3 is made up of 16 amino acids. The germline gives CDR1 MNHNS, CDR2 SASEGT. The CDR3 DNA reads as TGTGCCAGCATGCGGTTTTCGATAGTGAACATGGGGGAGCTGTTTTTT. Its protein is CASMRFSIVNMGELFF.

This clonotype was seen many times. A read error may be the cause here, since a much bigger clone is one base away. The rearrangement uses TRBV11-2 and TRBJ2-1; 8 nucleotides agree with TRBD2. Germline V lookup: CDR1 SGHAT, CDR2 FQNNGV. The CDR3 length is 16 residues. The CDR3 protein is CASNLDLLAGHNEQFF. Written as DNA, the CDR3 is TGTGCCAGCAACTTAGATCTTTTAGCGGGACACAATGAGCAGTTCTTC.

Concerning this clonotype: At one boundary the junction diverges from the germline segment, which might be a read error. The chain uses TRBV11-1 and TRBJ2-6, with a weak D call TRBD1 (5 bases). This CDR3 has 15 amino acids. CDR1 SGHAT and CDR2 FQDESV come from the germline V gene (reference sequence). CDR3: CTSSPGQSGPNVLTF. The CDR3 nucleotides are TGTACCAGCAGCCCAGGACAATCTGGGCCCAACGTCCTGACTTTC.

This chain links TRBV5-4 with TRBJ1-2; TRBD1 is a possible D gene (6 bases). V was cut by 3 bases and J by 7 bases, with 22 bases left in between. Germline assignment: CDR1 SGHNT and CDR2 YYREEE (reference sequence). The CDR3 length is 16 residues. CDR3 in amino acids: CASSSGRGTTPIGYTF. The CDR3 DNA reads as TGTGCCAGCAGCTCGGGCAGAGGGACAACACCTATTGGCTACACCTTC.

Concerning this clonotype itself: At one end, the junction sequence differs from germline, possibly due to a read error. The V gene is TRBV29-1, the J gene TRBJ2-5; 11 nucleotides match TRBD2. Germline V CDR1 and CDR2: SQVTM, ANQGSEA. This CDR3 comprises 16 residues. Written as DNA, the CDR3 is TGCAGTATTGCGGTCAATAGCGGGAGGGCTGTGGAGACACAGTACTTC. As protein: CSIAVNSGRAVETQYF. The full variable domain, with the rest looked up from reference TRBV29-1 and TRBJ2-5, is SAVISQKPSRDICQRGTSLTIQCQVDSQVTMMFWYRQQPGQSLTLIATANQGSEATYESGFVIDKFPISRPNLTFSTLTVSNMSPEDSSIYLCSIAVNSGRAVETQYFGPGTRLLVL.

CDR3 in amino acids: CPNSLDGNQPQHF. In DNA, the CDR3 is TGTCCCAACAGCTTAGATGGGAACCAGCCCCAGCATTTT. The V and J genes are TRBV11-2 and TRBJ1-5; no firm D call. The CDR3 is 13 amino acids. Germline loops: CDR1 SGHAT, CDR2 FQNNGV.

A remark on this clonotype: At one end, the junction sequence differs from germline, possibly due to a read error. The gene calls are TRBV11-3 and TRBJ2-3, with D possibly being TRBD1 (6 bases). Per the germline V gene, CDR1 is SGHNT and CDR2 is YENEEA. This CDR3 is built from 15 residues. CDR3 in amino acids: CASSSTGDPTDMQYF. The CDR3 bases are TGTGCCAGCAGTTCGACAGGTGATCCCACAGATATGCAGTATTTT.

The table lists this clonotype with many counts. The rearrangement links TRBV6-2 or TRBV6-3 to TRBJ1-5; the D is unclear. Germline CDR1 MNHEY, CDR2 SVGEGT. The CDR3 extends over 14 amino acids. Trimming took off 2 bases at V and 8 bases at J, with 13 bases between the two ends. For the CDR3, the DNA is TGTGCCAGCAGTTACGATGGCAGCGGGAAGCCCCAGCATTTT. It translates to CASSYDGSGKPQHF.

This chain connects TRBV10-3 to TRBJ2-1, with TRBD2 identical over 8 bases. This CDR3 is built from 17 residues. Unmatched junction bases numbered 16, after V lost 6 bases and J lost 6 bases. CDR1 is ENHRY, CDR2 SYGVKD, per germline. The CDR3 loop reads CAISKRTGTSDCNEQFF. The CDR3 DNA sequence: TGTGCCATCAGCAAACGGACCGGGACTAGTGACTGCAATGAGCAGTTCTTC.

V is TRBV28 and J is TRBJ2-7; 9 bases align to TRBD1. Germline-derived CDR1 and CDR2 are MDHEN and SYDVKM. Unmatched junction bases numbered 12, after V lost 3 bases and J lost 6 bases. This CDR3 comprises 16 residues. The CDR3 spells CASSFHIRDRVGEQYF. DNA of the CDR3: TGTGCCAGCAGTTTTCACATCCGGGACAGGGTAGGCGAGCAGTACTTC.

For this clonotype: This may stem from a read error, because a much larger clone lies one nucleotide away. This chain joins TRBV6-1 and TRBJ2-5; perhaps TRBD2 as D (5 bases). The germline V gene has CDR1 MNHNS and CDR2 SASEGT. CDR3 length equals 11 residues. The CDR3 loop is CASRKETVWEF. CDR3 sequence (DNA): TGTGCCAGCAGAAAGGAGACCGTGTGGGAGTTC.

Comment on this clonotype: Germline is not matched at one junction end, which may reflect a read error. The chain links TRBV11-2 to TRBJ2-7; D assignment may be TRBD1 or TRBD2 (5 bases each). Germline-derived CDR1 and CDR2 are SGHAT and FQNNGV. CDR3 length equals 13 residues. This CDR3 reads CARSLASGYEQYF. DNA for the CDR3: TGTGCCAGAAGCTTAGCGTCAGGGTACGAGCAGTACTTC. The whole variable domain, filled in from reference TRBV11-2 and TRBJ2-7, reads EAGVAQSPRYKIIEKRQSVAFWCNPISGHATLYWYQQILGQGPKLLIQFQNNGVVDDSQLPKDRFSAERLKGVDSTLKIQPAKLEDSAVYLCARSLASGYEQYFGPGTRLTVT.

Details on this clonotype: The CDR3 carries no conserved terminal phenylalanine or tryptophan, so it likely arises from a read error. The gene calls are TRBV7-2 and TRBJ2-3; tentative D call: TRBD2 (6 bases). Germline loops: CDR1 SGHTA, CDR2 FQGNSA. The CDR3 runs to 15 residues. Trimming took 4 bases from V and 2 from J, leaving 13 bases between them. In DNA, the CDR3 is TGTGCCAGCAGCTCGGGACTGTTACTCACAGATACGCAGTATTCT. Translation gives CASSSGLLLTDTQYS.

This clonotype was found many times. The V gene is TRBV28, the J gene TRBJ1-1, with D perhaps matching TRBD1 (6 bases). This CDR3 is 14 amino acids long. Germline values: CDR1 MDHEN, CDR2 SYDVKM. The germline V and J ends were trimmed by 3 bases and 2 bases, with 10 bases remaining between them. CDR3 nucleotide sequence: TGTGCCAGCAGTTTCCGGGGGCGCAACACTGAAGCTTTCTTT. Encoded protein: CASSFRGRNTEAFF.

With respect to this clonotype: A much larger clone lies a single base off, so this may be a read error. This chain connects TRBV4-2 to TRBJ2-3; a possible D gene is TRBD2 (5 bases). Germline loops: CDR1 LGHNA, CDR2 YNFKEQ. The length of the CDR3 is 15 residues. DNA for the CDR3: TGTGCCAGCAGCCAAGAAAGCGGAGGAACAGATACGCGGTATTTT. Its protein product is CASSQESGGTDTRYF.

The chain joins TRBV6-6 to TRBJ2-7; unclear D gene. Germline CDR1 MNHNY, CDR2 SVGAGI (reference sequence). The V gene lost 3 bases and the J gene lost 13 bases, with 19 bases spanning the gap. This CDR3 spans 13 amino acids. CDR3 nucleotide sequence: TGTGCCAGCAGTTATGGCAGCTCCTACGGGCAATACTTC. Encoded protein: CASSYGSSYGQYF.

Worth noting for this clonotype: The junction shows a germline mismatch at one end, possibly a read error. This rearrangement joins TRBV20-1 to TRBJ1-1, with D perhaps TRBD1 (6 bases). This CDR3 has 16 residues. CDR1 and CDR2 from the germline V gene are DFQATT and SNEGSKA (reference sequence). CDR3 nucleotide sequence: TGCAATGCTAGAGACCCCCGGTCGGGGGCATCCACTGAAGCCTTCTTT. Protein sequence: CNARDPRSGASTEAFF.

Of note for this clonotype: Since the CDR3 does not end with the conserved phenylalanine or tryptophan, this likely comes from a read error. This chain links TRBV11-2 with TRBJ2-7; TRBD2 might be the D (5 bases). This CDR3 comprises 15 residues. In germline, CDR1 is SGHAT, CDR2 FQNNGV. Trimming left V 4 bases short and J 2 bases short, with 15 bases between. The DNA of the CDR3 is TGTGCCAGCAGCTCGGGGAGAGGCCCGACCTACGAGCAGTACTCC. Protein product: CASSSGRGPTYEQYS.

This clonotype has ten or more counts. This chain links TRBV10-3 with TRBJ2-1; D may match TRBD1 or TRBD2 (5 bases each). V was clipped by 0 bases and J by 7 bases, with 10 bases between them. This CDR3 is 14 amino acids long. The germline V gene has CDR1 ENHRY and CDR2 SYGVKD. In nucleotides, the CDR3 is TGTGCCATCAGTGAGTCGGGGGAGTCTAATGAGCAGTTCTTC. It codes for CAISESGESNEQFF.

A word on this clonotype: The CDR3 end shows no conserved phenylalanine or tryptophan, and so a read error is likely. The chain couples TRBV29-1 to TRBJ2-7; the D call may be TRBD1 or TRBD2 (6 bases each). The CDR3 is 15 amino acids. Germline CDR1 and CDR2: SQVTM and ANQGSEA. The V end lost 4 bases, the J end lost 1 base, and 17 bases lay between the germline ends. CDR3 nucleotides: TGCAGCGTTGTACCTGGAGGGGGTTTTTCCTACGAGCAGTACTAC. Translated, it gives CSVVPGGGFSYEQYY.

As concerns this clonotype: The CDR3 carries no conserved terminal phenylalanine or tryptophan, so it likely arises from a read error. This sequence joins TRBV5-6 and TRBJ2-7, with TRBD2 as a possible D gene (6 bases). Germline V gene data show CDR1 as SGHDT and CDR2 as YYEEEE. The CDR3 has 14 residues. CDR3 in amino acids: CATSETGVPYEQYL. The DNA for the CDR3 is TGTGCCACCAGCGAGACGGGGGTTCCCTACGAGCAGTACTTA.

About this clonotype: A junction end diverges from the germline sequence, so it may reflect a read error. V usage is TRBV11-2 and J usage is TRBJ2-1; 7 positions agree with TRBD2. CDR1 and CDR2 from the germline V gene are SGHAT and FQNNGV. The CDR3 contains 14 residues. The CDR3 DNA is TGTGCCAGCAACTTAACACTCTTGGCGGGAGTGCAGATCTTC. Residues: CASNLTLLAGVQIF. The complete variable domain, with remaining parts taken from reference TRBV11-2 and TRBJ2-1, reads EAGVAQSPRYKIIEKRQSVAFWCNPISGHATLYWYQQILGQGPKLLIQFQNNGVVDDSQLPKDRFSAERLKGVDSTLKIQPAKLEDSAVYLCASNLTLLAGVQIFGPGTRLTVL.

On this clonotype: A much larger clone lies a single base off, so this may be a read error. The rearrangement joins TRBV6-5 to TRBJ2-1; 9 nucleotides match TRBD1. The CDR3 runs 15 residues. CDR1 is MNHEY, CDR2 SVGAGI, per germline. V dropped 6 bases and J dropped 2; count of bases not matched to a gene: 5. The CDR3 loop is CASRRTGDAYNEQFF. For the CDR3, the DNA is TGTGCCAGCAGGAGGACAGGGGACGCCTACAATGAGCAGTTCTTC.

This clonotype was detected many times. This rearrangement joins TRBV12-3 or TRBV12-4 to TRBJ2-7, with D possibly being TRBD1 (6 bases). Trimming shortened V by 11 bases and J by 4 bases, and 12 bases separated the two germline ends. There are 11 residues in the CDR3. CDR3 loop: CAVSRGYEQYF. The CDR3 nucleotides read TGTGCCGTAAGCAGGGGATACGAGCAGTACTTC.

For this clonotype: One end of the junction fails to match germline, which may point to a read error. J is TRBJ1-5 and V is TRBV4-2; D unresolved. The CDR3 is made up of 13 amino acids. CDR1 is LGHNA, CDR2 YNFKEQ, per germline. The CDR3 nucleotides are TGTGCCAGCAGCCTAGATAGGGATCAGCCTCAGCATTTT. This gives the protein CASSLDRDQPQHF.

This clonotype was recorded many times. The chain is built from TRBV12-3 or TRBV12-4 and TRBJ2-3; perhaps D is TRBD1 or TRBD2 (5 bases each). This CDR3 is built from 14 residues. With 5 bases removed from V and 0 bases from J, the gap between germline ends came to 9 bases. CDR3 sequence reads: CASSAGASTDTQYF. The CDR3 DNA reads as TGTGCCAGCAGTGCCGGGGCGAGCACAGATACGCAGTATTTT.